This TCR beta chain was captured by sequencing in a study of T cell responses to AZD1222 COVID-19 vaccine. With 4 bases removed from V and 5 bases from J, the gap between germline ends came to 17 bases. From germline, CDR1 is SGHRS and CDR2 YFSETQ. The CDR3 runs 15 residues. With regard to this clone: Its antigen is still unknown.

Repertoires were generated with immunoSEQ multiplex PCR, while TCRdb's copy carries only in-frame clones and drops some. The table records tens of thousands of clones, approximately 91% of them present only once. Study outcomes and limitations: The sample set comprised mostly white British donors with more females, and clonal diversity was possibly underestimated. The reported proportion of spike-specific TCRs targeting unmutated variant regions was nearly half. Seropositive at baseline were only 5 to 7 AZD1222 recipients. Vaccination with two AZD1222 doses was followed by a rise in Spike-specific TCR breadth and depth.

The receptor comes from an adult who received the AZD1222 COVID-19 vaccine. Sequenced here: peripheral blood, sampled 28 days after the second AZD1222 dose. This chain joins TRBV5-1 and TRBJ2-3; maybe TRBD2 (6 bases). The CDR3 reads CASSPGLKSGDTQYF. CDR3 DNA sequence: TGCGCCAGCAGCCCAGGACTAAAAAGTGGAGATACGCAGTATTTT.